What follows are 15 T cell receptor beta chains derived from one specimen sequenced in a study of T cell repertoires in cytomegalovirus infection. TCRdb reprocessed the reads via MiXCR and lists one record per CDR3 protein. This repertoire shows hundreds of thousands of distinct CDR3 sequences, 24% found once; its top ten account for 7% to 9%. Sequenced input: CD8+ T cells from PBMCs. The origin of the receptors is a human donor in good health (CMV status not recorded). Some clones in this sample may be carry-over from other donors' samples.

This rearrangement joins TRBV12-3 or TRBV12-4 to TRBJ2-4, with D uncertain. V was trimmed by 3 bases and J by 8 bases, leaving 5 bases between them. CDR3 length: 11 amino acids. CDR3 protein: CASSFMDIQYF. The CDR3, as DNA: TGTGCCAGCAGTTTCATGGACATTCAGTACTTC.

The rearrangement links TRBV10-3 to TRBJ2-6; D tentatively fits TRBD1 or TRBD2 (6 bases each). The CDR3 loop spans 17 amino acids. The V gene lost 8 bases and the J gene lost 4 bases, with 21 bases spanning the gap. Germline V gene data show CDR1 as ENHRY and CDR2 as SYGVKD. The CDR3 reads CAIPGDSRISGANVLTF. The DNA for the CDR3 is TGTGCCATCCCAGGGGACTCGCGAATTTCAGGGGCCAACGTCCTGACTTTC.

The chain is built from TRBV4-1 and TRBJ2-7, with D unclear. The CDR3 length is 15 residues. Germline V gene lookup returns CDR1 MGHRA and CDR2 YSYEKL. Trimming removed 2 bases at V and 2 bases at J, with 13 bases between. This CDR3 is CASSQSATPTYEQYF. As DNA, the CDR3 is TGCGCCAGCAGCCAATCGGCGACACCGACCTACGAGCAGTACTTC.

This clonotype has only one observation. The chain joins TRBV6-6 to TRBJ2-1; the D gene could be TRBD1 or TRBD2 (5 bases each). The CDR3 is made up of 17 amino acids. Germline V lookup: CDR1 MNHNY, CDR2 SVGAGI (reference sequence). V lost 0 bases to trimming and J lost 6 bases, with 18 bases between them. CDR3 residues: CASSYSAGARLSNEQFF. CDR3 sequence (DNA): TGTGCCAGCAGTTACTCCGCCGGGGCCCGGCTCTCCAATGAGCAGTTCTTC.

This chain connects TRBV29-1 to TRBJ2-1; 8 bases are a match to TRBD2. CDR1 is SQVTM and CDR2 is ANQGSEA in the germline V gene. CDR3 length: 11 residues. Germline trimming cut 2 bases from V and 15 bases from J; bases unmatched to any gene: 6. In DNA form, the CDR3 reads TGCAGCGTTGAATTGTTCGGGGGGGTGTTCTTC. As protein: CSVELFGGVFF.

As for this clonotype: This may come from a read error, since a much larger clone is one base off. CDR3 sequence (DNA): TGTGCCAGCAGCCACAGCCTTTCTACCCGCTACAATGAGCAGTTCTTC. It yields the protein CASSHSLSTRYNEQFF. V is TRBV7-8 and J is TRBJ2-1; D is undetermined. V was pared by 5 bases and J by 3 bases, with 17 bases between. The CDR3 consists of 16 residues. Germline V gene sequence: CDR1 SGHVS, CDR2 FQNEAQ.

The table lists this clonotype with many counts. CDR3 DNA: TGTGCCAGTACCCCGACAGGCCGGGTCACTGAAGCTTTCTTT. Translation gives CASTPTGRVTEAFF. The V call is TRBV19, the J call TRBJ1-1; a possible D gene is TRBD1 (6 bases). This CDR3 is 14 amino acids long. Trimming took off 7 bases at V and 4 bases at J, with 16 bases between the two ends. In germline, CDR1 is LNHDA, CDR2 SQIVND (reference sequence). The variable domain in full, completed from reference TRBV19 and TRBJ1-1, reads DGGITQSPKYLFRKEGQNVTLSCEQNLNHDAMYWYRQDPGQGLRLIYYSQIVNDFQKGDIAEGYSVSREKKESFPLTVTSAQKNPTAFYLCASTPTGRVTEAFFGQGTRLTVV.

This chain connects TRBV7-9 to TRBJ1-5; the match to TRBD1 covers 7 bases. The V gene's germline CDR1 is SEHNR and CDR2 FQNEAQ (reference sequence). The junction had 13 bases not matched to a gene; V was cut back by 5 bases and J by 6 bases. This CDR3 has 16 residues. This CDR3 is CASSNTYDRVGQPQHF. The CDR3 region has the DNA TGTGCCAGCAGCAATACCTATGACAGGGTTGGTCAGCCCCAGCATTTT.

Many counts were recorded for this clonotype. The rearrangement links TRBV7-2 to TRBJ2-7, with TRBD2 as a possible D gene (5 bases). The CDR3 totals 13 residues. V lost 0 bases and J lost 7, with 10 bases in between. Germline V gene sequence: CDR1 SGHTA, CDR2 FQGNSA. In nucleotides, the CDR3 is TGTGCCAGCAGCTTAGCGGCCGGGAATGAGCAGTACGTC. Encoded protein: CASSLAAGNEQYV.

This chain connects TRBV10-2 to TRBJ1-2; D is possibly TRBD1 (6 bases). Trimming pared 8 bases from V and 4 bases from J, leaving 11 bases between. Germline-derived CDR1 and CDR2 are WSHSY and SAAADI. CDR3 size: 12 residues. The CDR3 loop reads CASQDSLYGYTF. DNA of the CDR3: TGCGCCAGCCAGGACAGCCTCTATGGCTACACCTTC.

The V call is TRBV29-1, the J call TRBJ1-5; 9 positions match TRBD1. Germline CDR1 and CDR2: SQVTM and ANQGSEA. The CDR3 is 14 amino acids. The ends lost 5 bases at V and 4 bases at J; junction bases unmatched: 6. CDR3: CSVSGQGNNQPQHF. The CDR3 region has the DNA TGCAGCGTTTCGGGACAGGGAAATAATCAGCCCCAGCATTTT. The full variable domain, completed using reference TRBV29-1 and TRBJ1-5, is SAVISQKPSRDICQRGTSLTIQCQVDSQVTMMFWYRQQPGQSLTLIATANQGSEATYESGFVIDKFPISRPNLTFSTLTVSNMSPEDSSIYLCSVSGQGNNQPQHFGDGTRLSIL.

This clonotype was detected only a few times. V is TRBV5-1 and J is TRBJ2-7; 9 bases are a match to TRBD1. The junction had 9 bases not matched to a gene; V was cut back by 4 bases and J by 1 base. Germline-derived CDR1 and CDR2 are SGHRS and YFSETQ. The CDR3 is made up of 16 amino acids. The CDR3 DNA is TGCGCCAGCAGCCCATCCCCGGACAGGGGATCCTACGAGCAGTACTTC. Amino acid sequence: CASSPSPDRGSYEQYF.

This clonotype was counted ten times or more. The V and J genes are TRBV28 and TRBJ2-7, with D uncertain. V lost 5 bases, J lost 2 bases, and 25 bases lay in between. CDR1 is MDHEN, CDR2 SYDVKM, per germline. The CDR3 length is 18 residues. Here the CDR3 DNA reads TGTGCCAGCAGTACTCGTACAGTGTCGGAGCTCTGGACCTACGAGCAGTACGTC. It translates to CASSTRTVSELWTYEQYV.

CDR3 DNA sequence: TGTGCCAGCAGTACGGGACTAGCGGACAATGAGCAGTTCTTC. It codes for CASSTGLADNEQFF. V usage is TRBV6-1 and J usage is TRBJ2-1, with 11 bases that match TRBD2. Trimming removed 5 bases from V and 5 bases from J; junction bases left unmatched: 2. The CDR3 has 14 amino acids. Germline V lookup: CDR1 MNHNS, CDR2 SASEGT.

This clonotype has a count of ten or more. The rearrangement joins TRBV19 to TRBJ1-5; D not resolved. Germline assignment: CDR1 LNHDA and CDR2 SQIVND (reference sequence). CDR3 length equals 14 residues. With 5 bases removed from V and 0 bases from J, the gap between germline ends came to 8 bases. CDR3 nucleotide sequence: TGTGCCAGTAGTGCGGGGTATAGCAATCAGCCCCAGCATTTT. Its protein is CASSAGYSNQPQHF. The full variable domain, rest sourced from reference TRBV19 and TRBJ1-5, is DGGITQSPKYLFRKEGQNVTLSCEQNLNHDAMYWYRQDPGQGLRLIYYSQIVNDFQKGDIAEGYSVSREKKESFPLTVTSAQKNPTAFYLCASSAGYSNQPQHFGDGTRLSIL.